The T cell receptor beta chain under discussion was sequenced for a study of T-cell reconstitution after alpha-beta-depleted transplantation in children. General study points: The main origin of T-cell counts and diversity one year after transplant was newly produced T cells. About two months after transplant, alpha-beta T cells reportedly came from several hundred expanded graft clones. In some patients, recipient T cells and intrathymic progenitors surviving conditioning explained high day-60 diversity.

Unique molecular identifiers were built into the TCRbeta library. MiXCR was run by TCRdb on the PCR reads, yielding one entry per CDR3 protein. The table shows 800,000 to 1,000,000 distinct CDR3 sequences, with about 31% occurring only once. Comments on this clonotype: The antigen is unknown.

The material sequenced was PBMCs, mostly from graft donor cells, taken 360 days after TCRalphabeta/CD19-depleted stem cell transplant. This clonotype was sampled from a boy under three years old who had a stem cell transplant for SCID, so the T cells may come from the graft donor.

Written as DNA, the CDR3 is TGCGCCAGCAGTGAGAATGGCAGGTTGGTGAACACTGAAGCTTTCTTT. Translated: CASSENGRLVNTEAFF. The chain combines TRBV10-2 with TRBJ1-1; no reliable D call. Germline CDR1 is WSHSY and CDR2 is SAAADI. The CDR3 is 16 residues long. With 2 bases removed from V and 0 bases from J, the gap between germline ends came to 13 bases.